One sample yielded the 14 T cell receptor beta chains listed below, sequenced in a study of cytomegalovirus exposure and HLA in healthy donors. Primers: 60 Vbeta forward and 13 Jbeta reverse. Libraries were prepared by immunoSEQ multiplex PCR; TCRdb keeps only in-frame clonotypes and omits some of them. Among approximately 100,000 clones listed, approximately 80% were seen once. Input material: PBMCs. These receptors all stem from a female donor in good health and CMV-seronegative.

This clone came up a few times. CDR3 nucleotide sequence: TGTGCCAGCAGCTCTCCTCCGAACACTGAAGCTTTCTTT. Its protein product is CASSSPPNTEAFF. The chain employs TRBV7-9 and TRBJ1-1, with unresolved D. CDR1 SEHNR and CDR2 FQNEAQ come from the germline V gene (reference sequence). V lost 4 bases and J lost 1, with 7 bases in between. The CDR3 totals 13 residues.

Comment on this clone: The sample contains more than one DNA sequence encoding this CDR3. This chain uses TRBV5-1 with TRBJ2-5, with 8 bases fitting TRBD2. Germline-derived CDR1 and CDR2 are SGHRS and YFSETQ. With V trimmed by 2 bases and J by 5 bases, 8 bases remained unmatched. The CDR3 contains 15 residues. CDR3 residues: CASSFMGLDSETQYF. As DNA, the CDR3 is TGCGCCAGCAGCTTCATGGGACTAGATTCGGAGACCCAGTACTTC.

The V gene is TRBV7-9, the J gene TRBJ1-2; a weak D match, TRBD1 (5 bases). This CDR3 has 12 residues. Germline values: CDR1 SEHNR, CDR2 FQNEAQ (reference sequence). V lost 6 bases and J lost 7, with 12 bases in between. This CDR3 is CASSGRGGGYTF. In DNA, the CDR3 is TGTGCCAGCAGTGGTAGGGGAGGTGGCTACACCTTC.

The chain combines TRBV2 with TRBJ2-7, with 9 bases fitting TRBD1. The ends lost 2 bases at V and 4 bases at J; junction bases unmatched: 6. CDR1 is SNHLY and CDR2 is FYNNEI in the germline V gene. The CDR3 extends over 15 amino acids. In nucleotides, the CDR3 is TGTGCCAGCAGTGAACCGGGACAGGGAGGATACGAGCAGTACTTC. The encoded protein is CASSEPGQGGYEQYF.

The V gene is TRBV4-2, the J gene TRBJ2-2, with TRBD2 identical over 13 bases. V was pared by 0 bases and J by 4 bases, with 5 bases of the junction left unmatched. The germline V gene has CDR1 LGHNA and CDR2 YNFKEQ. This CDR3 has 18 amino acids. The CDR3 sequence: CASSQDGLAGALTGELFF. The CDR3 DNA reads as TGTGCCAGCAGCCAAGATGGACTAGCGGGGGCTCTCACCGGGGAGCTGTTTTTT.

The chain uses TRBV5-1 and TRBJ2-2; 7 bases align to TRBD1. Germline CDR1 and CDR2: SGHRS and YFSETQ. Losses at the gene ends were 7 bases for V and 5 bases for J; bases not matched to a gene: 8. The CDR3 sequence is 14 residues long. CDR3 in amino acids: CASPSGQTTGELFF. The CDR3 coding sequence is TGCGCCAGCCCTTCGGGACAGACGACCGGGGAGCTGTTTTTT.

The count of this clone is one. The genes are TRBV5-4 and TRBJ2-5; TRBD2 matches at 12 bases. The CDR3 has 17 residues. Germline V gene data show CDR1 as SGHNT and CDR2 as YYREEE (reference sequence). J lost 5 bases, V lost 0 bases, and 8 bases had no gene match. The CDR3 region is CASSLASSGGARETQYF. DNA of the CDR3: TGTGCCAGCAGCTTGGCGTCTAGCGGGGGGGCTCGGGAGACCCAGTACTTC.

The rearrangement uses TRBV5-4 and TRBJ1-1, with D hard to call. The ends were cut back, 2 bases at V and 2 bases at J, with 10 bases in the middle. The germline V gene has CDR1 SGHNT and CDR2 YYREEE (reference sequence). The CDR3 length is 14 residues. The CDR3 sequence is CASSLMGANTEAFF. The CDR3 DNA sequence: TGTGCCAGCAGCTTAATGGGAGCAAACACTGAAGCTTTCTTT.

This rearrangement joins TRBV7-2 to TRBJ2-5, with a weak D call TRBD2 (6 bases). This CDR3 has 14 residues. Germline values: CDR1 SGHTA, CDR2 FQGNSA. V shed 2 bases and J shed 2 bases, with 9 bases lying between them. CDR3 in amino acids: CASSLWRGQETQYF. The CDR3 region has the DNA TGTGCCAGCAGCTTATGGCGGGGACAAGAGACCCAGTACTTC.

This sequence joins TRBV4-2 and TRBJ1-2; D unresolved. This CDR3 region has 15 residues. Germline V gene data show CDR1 as LGHNA and CDR2 as YNFKEQ. V gave up 1 base and J gave up 2 bases, with 11 bases separating them. The CDR3 loop is CASSQGFDTNYGYTF. The CDR3 DNA reads as TGTGCCAGCAGCCAAGGGTTTGACACCAACTATGGCTACACCTTC.

The chain employs TRBV5-1 and TRBJ2-2; D may be TRBD2 (5 bases). The V gene's germline CDR1 is SGHRS and CDR2 YFSETQ. V was shortened by 2 bases and J by 10 bases, with 21 bases between the two germline ends. The CDR3 is made up of 16 amino acids. DNA for the CDR3: TGCGCCAGCAGCTTAAAAGCGGCAAAAGGCACGGAGGAGCTGTTTTTT. Amino acids: CASSLKAAKGTEELFF.

The table lists this clone with a few counts. The chain links TRBV10-2 to TRBJ2-6; D may be TRBD2 (5 bases). Trimming stripped 3 bases from V and 2 bases from J, with 8 bases between. This CDR3 region has 15 residues. Looked up from germline, CDR1 is WSHSY and CDR2 is SAAADI. The CDR3 DNA reads as TGCGCCAGCAGTGAATCGGGGACTGGGGCCAACGTCCTGACTTTC. Its translation is CASSESGTGANVLTF.

The chain couples TRBV10-3 to TRBJ1-1; D ambiguous. V lost 10 bases to trimming and J lost 0 bases, with 18 bases between them. Germline CDR1 and CDR2: ENHRY and SYGVKD. The length of the CDR3 is 15 residues. CDR3 sequence reads: CATLLTREVNTEAFF. The DNA of the CDR3 is TGTGCCACCCTCCTGACCCGGGAGGTGAACACTGAAGCTTTCTTT.

This chain joins TRBV7-9 and TRBJ2-1; 8 bases map to TRBD2. The CDR3 spans 15 residues. Germline V gives CDR1 SEHNR, CDR2 FQNEAQ (reference sequence). Trimming at V came to 5 bases and at J to 9 bases, leaving 12 bases not matched to a gene. The CDR3 is CASSPLGSGVAEQFF. CDR3 nucleotides: TGTGCCAGCAGCCCCCTCGGTAGCGGGGTCGCTGAGCAGTTCTTC.